This is a list of T cell receptor beta chains from one sample in a study of beta chain features in type 1 diabetes. Sequencing was performed with immunoSEQ multiplex PCR; in TCRdb, only in-frame clones are kept and a portion is missing. The sample holds fewer than 65,000 clones, approximately 62% seen once. Sequencing input: Tregs from blood. The source of these receptors is a woman under 30 in good health. Both conserved end residues are part of each CDR3. A D gene is named only where the DNA matches it firmly. Some rows mark clone size as missing; the rest say once, few, many or name a class of expanded clone.

j_gene,d_gene,abundance,v_gene,CDR3nt,CDR3aa
TRBJ1-1,-,-,TRBV7-2,TGTGCCAGCAGCTTAGGGGCAGGGGCCTTTGAAGCTTTCTTT,CASSLGAGAFEAFF
TRBJ2-7,-,few,TRBV18,TGTGCCAGCTCACCGGCCCAGGTCACGGCCGGTGAGCAGTACTTC,CASSPAQVTAGEQYF
TRBJ1-6,-,-,TRBV30,TGTGCCTGGAGTGTATACGGTGTGGCAGGGATCTTCTCCGAGGGGGATAATTCACCCCTCCACTTT,CAWSVYGVAGIFSEGDNSPLHF
TRBJ2-6,TRBD1,-,TRBV7-2,TGTGCCAGCAGCTCGGACAGGGTTTGGGCCAACGTCCTGACTTTC,CASSSDRVWANVLTF
TRBJ2-3,TRBD2,-,TRBV4-2,TGTGCCAGCAGCCAAGCACTAGCGGGAGGACTAAGCACAGATACGCAGTATTTT,CASSQALAGGLSTDTQYF
TRBJ2-2,-,-,TRBV13,TGTGCCAGCAGCTTAGGAGGGGTGAATGCCGGGGAGCTGTTTTTT,CASSLGGVNAGELFF
TRBJ2-1,-,-,TRBV5-1,TGCGCCAGCAGCTTGGGTGGCGGATACAATGAGCAGTTCTTC,CASSLGGGYNEQFF
TRBJ2-5,TRBD1,-,TRBV18,TGTGCCAGCTCCTCAGGACAGGTGGAGACCCAGTACTTC,CASSSGQVETQYF
TRBJ1-2,-,-,TRBV21-1,TGTGCCAGCAGCAAGTCGAGAGGAGGGAGTTCGGGGGTCAGGTCCCCCCGGCGCGGCGATGGCTACACCTTC,CASSKSRGGSSGVRSPRRGDGYTF
TRBJ1-3,-,-,TRBV5-6,TGTGCCAGCAGCTCCCTGGACACATCTGGAAACACCATATATTTT,CASSSLDTSGNTIYF
TRBJ1-1,TRBD1,-,TRBV10-3,TGTGCCATCAGTGAGCGTTGGGACAGGGACTACGGCACTGAAGCTTTCTTT,CAISERWDRDYGTEAFF
TRBJ2-2,TRBD1,-,TRBV11-2,TGTGCCAGCAGCTTCGGGACAGTTGGGGCCACCGGGGAGCTGTTTTTT,CASSFGTVGATGELFF
TRBJ1-2,-,-,TRBV7-3,TGTGCCAGCAGCCACGGTGGCTACACCTTC,CASSHGGYTF
TRBJ2-3,TRBD2,-,TRBV19,TGTGCCAGTAGCGGGTGGGAGGGCCGTGATACGCAGTATTTT,CASSGWEGRDTQYF
TRBJ2-2,-,-,TRBV11-3,TGTGCCAGCAGCTTACTGTCAGTTAACACCGGGGAGCTGTTTTTT,CASSLLSVNTGELFF
TRBJ1-2,-,-,TRBV19,TGTGCCAGTACTCGGGGGGCCGAAGGTGTTTATGGCTACACCTTC,CASTRGAEGVYGYTF
TRBJ1-2,TRBD1,-,TRBV4-3,TGCGCCAGCAGCCGAGGACAGGGCGGCTATGGCTACACCTTC,CASSRGQGGYGYTF
TRBJ2-7,-,-,TRBV5-1,TGCGCCAGCAGCTTGGCCTCAGACAGCTTCTACGAGCAGTACTTC,CASSLASDSFYEQYF
TRBJ2-7,-,few,TRBV7-9,TGTGCCAGCAGCTTAGCCGCGGTTCCCAACGAGCAGTACTTC,CASSLAAVPNEQYF
TRBJ1-4,-,-,TRBV7-9,TGTGCCAGCAGCAAACAAATGGCTAATGAAAAACTGTTTTTT,CASSKQMANEKLFF
TRBJ2-2,-,few,TRBV7-8,TGTGCCAGCAGCTTAGTAGGGACAACGAACACCGGGGAGCTGTTTTTT,CASSLVGTTNTGELFF
TRBJ2-2,TRBD1,few,TRBV5-1,TGCGCCAGTCGGACAGGAAACACCGGGGAGCTGTTTTTT,CASRTGNTGELFF
TRBJ1-6,-,-,TRBV5-6,TGTGCCAGCAGCTTGGTTGGGAGAGGGTCACCCCTCCACTTT,CASSLVGRGSPLHF
TRBJ1-2,TRBD1,-,TRBV5-6,TGTGCCAGCAGCTTCAGGGGGCCTAACTATGGCTACACCTTC,CASSFRGPNYGYTF
TRBJ2-1,-,few,TRBV18,TGTGCCAGCTCACCACCAAGTAGCCATGAGCAGTTCTTC,CASSPPSSHEQFF
TRBJ2-7,TRBD2,-,TRBV7-2,TGTGCCAGCAGCTTGACCTCCGGGGGGACCGAGCAGTACTTC,CASSLTSGGTEQYF
TRBJ2-1,TRBD2,-,TRBV14,TGTGCCAGCAGCCTCTGGAGCGGGGGTGGGAATGAGCAGTTCTTC,CASSLWSGGGNEQFF
TRBJ1-6,-,-,TRBV5-4,TGTGCCAGCAGCTTGGTCTCCGGGATGGCTAATTCACCCCTCCACTTT,CASSLVSGMANSPLHF
TRBJ1-2,-,-,TRBV2,TGTGCCAGCAGCGCCCAGGGAATGGGGTATGGCTACACCTTC,CASSAQGMGYGYTF
TRBJ2-1,-,few,TRBV7-2,TGTGCCAGCAGCTTAATGACTACCTACTACAATGAGCAGTTCTTC,CASSLMTTYYNEQFF
TRBJ1-2,TRBD1,-,TRBV25-1,TGTGCCAGCAGTGAAGATATTAGGACAGGTGGAGGCTACACCTTC,CASSEDIRTGGGYTF
TRBJ1-2,-,-,TRBV6-1,TGTGCCGGCATGGCCGCGGGGTATGGCAACACCTTC,CAGMAAGYGNTF
TRBJ1-1,-,few,TRBV7-9,TGTGCCAGCAGCATCGCGTCACGGGAGAGCACTGAAGCTTTCTTT,CASSIASRESTEAFF
TRBJ1-5,-,-,TRBV27,TGTGCCAGCAGTCCGAGGTCTAGCAATCAGCCCCAGCATTTT,CASSPRSSNQPQHF
TRBJ2-3,-,-,TRBV29-1,TGCAGCGTTGCCCGAACTAGCACAGATACGCAGTATTTT,CSVARTSTDTQYF
TRBJ2-7,TRBD2,-,TRBV11-2,TGTGCCAGCAGCTCCCGGGAGGGGAGCGGGGGGGCCTACGAGCAGTACTTC,CASSSREGSGGAYEQYF
TRBJ2-1,-,few,TRBV7-9,TGTGCCAGCCGGGACACATCCTACAATGAGCAGTTCTTC,CASRDTSYNEQFF
TRBJ2-7,-,few,TRBV7-9,TGTGCCAGCAGCTTCCTTGGCGCGGGCTACGAGCAGTACTTC,CASSFLGAGYEQYF
TRBJ1-5,-,once,TRBV6-5,TGTGCCAGCAGGCTTAACAGGGATGGTCAGCCCCAGCATTTT,CASRLNRDGQPQHF
TRBJ2-2,-,-,TRBV12-5,TGTGCTAGTTTACTTTCGAACACCGGGGAGCTGTTTTTT,CASLLSNTGELFF
TRBJ2-4,TRBD1,-,TRBV19,TGTGCCAGTAGTCTACAAACAGGGGACATTCAGTACTTC,CASSLQTGDIQYF
TRBJ2-2,-,-,TRBV11-2,TGTGCCAGCAGAAGGGGGAACACCGGGGAGCTGTTTTTT,CASRRGNTGELFF
TRBJ1-6,TRBD1,-,TRBV18,TGTGCCAGCTCACCCTTAGGGGGCTTCTATAATTCACCCCTCCACTTT,CASSPLGGFYNSPLHF
TRBJ1-1,TRBD1,few,TRBV9,TGTGCCAGCAGCGTAGTTGTAGGACAGGGATCGGGCCCCGAAGCTTTCTTT,CASSVVVGQGSGPEAFF
TRBJ1-2,-,-,TRBV6-1,TGTGCCAGCAGTGGGCGGTCGGCAGCGAACTATGGCTACACCTTC,CASSGRSAANYGYTF
TRBJ2-2,TRBD1,-,TRBV19,TGTGCCAGTAGGACCGGGACAGCGAACACCGGGGAGCTGTTTTTT,CASRTGTANTGELFF
TRBJ1-1,-,-,TRBV4-2,TGTGCCAGCAGCCAAGAACCCCCTCAGGGGAACACTGAAGCTTTCTTT,CASSQEPPQGNTEAFF
TRBJ2-7,TRBD1,few,TRBV2,TGTGCCAGCAGTTGGGGACAGACCTACGAGCAGTACTTC,CASSWGQTYEQYF
TRBJ1-6,-,-,TRBV7-9,TGTGCCAGCAGCTTAGACGGAGAACACTCACCCCTCCACTTT,CASSLDGEHSPLHF
TRBJ2-1,TRBD2,few,TRBV5-1,TGTGCCAGCAGCTTGCGGGGGGGGGATGAGCAGTTCTTC,CASSLRGGDEQFF
TRBJ2-1,-,-,TRBV15,TGTGCCACCAGCAGTGCTAGTTACAATGAGCAGTTCTTC,CATSSASYNEQFF
TRBJ2-1,TRBD2,-,TRBV19,TGTGCCAGTAGTATTTTAATAGCGGGAGAACGTGAGCAGTTCTTC,CASSILIAGEREQFF
TRBJ2-3,TRBD2,-,TRBV29-1,TGCAGCGTCTCGGGAGGGCCGGGGAAGGGCACAGATACGCAGTATTTT,CSVSGGPGKGTDTQYF
TRBJ2-5,-,-,TRBV10-3,TGTGCCATCAGTGAGTCGCCCAGGGGAAGGGAGACCCAGTACTTC,CAISESPRGRETQYF
TRBJ2-3,-,few,TRBV6-1,TGTGCCAGCAGAACAGGGTCAGATACGCAGTATTTT,CASRTGSDTQYF
TRBJ2-7,-,-,TRBV7-6,TGTGCCAGCAGCTTAGGCGAGGGTGGCCCCTACGAGCAGTACTTC,CASSLGEGGPYEQYF
TRBJ1-2,-,-,TRBV7-9,TGTGCCAGCAGCCTCCAGGGTCCTCTTGAGGGCTACACCTTC,CASSLQGPLEGYTF
TRBJ2-5,TRBD1,-,TRBV4-2,TGTGCCAGCAGCCAAGGGGCACAGGGGGCGCTGACCCAAGAGACCCAGTACTTC,CASSQGAQGALTQETQYF
TRBJ1-2,TRBD1,-,TRBV7-9,TGTGCCAGCAGCATGACAGGGGCCCACTATGGCTACACCTTC,CASSMTGAHYGYTF
TRBJ2-3,-,-,TRBV27,TGTGCCAGCAGTTTACTTAGGACGGGAAGAGTTCCAGATACGCAGTATTTT,CASSLLRTGRVPDTQYF